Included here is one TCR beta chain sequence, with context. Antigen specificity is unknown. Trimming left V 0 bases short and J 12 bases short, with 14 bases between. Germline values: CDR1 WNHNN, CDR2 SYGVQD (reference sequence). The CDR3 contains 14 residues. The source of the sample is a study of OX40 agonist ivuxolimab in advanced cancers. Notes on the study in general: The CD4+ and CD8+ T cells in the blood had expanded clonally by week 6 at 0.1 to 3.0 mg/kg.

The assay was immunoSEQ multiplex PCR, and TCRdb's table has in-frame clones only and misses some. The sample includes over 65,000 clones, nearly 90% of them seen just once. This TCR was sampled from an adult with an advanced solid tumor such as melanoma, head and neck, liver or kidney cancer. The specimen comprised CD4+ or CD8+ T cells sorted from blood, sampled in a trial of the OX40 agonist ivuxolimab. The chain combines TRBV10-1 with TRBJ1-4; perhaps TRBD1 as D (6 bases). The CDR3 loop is CASSESELGGELFF. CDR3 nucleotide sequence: TGCGCCAGCAGTGAGTCCGAACTTGGGGGCGAACTGTTTTTT.